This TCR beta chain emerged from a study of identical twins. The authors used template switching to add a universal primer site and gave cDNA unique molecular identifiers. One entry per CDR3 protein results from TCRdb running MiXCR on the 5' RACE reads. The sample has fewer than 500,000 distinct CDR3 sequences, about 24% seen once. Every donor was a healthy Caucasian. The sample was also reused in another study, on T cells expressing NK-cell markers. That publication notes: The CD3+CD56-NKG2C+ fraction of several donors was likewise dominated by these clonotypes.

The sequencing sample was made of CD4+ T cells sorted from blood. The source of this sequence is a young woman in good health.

The chain's CDR3 is CASSRQGASTYGYTF. The CDR3 DNA follows: TGTGCCAGCAGTCGACAGGGGGCCTCCACCTATGGCTACACCTTC. This chain links TRBV28 with TRBJ1-2; 10 positions match TRBD1. V shed 5 bases, J shed 4 bases, and the junction held 7 bases outside the gene matches. This CDR3 contains 15 residues. CDR1 and CDR2 from the germline V gene are MDHEN and SYDVKM.